These 18 T cell receptor beta chains were all obtained from the same sample, sequenced in a study of spatial heterogeneity in lung cancer. TCRdb fed the 5' RACE reads into MiXCR, producing one record per CDR3 protein. In the table there are about 44,000 distinct CDR3 sequences, roughly an eighth of which are singletons. Indicated time point: sample taken at primary tumor resection. The starting material was PBMCs, obtained at surgery. The receptors derive from a male donor with early-stage non-small cell lung cancer.

This clonotype has just a few counts. The V and J genes are TRBV7-9 and TRBJ2-7; 10 bases agree with TRBD1. Germline CDR1 and CDR2: SEHNR and FQNEAQ (reference sequence). The CDR3 has 14 residues. After removal of 5 bases from V and 5 bases from J, the junction contained 6 bases not matched to a gene. The CDR3 bases are TGTGCCAGCAGCAGGGGGACAGGGGCCGACGAGCAGTACTTC. This translates into CASSRGTGADEQYF.

This clonotype occurred many times. The chain uses TRBV6-2 or TRBV6-3 and TRBJ2-2; 7 nucleotides agree with TRBD2. Germline-derived CDR1 and CDR2 are MNHEY and SVGEGT. The J segment lost 6 bases and the V segment lost 3 bases, leaving 7 bases of the junction unmatched. This CDR3 spans 15 amino acids. CDR3 nucleotides: TGTGCCAGCAGTTATTCTGGCGGGAGAGCCGGGGAGCTGTTTTTT. This sequence encodes CASSYSGGRAGELFF.

This clonotype has only a few counts. This chain links TRBV5-1 with TRBJ2-7; D might be TRBD1 (5 bases). From germline, CDR1 is SGHRS and CDR2 YFSETQ. The length of the CDR3 is 13 residues. The ends were cut back, 3 bases at V and 5 bases at J, with 12 bases in the middle. Here the CDR3 DNA reads TGCGCCAGCAGCTGGCAGGGAACCAACGAGCAGTACTTC. It translates to CASSWQGTNEQYF.

This sequence joins TRBV27 and TRBJ2-2; D perhaps matches TRBD1 (6 bases). Germline V gene lookup returns CDR1 MNHEY and CDR2 SMNVEV (reference sequence). CDR3 length: 14 residues. The V gene lost 9 bases and the J gene lost 0 bases, with 11 bases spanning the gap. CDR3 amino acids: CASTGFPNTGELFF. The CDR3 DNA reads as TGTGCCAGTACAGGGTTTCCGAACACCGGGGAGCTGTTTTTT.

The CDR3 here is CSVLRGGETQYF. The CDR3 nucleotides read TGCAGCGTTCTTAGGGGGGGAGAGACCCAGTACTTC. V usage is TRBV29-1 and J usage is TRBJ2-5; possibly TRBD2 for D (7 bases). Germline CDR1 SQVTM, CDR2 ANQGSEA. The CDR3 is 12 residues long. Trimming stripped 5 bases from V and 4 bases from J, with 11 bases between.

The chain joins TRBV12-3 or TRBV12-4 to TRBJ1-4; a possible D gene is TRBD1 (6 bases). This CDR3 is 12 amino acids long. Deletions cut 5 bases from V and 7 bases from J, with 8 bases between. As DNA, the CDR3 is TGTGCCAGCAGTCTAGGGGGTGAAAAACTGTTTTTT. Translated, it gives CASSLGGEKLFF.

The chain is built from TRBV7-8 and TRBJ1-5; the D is unclear. Trimming cost V 2 bases and J 3 bases, with 8 bases left between them. CDR1 is SGHVS and CDR2 is FQNEAQ in the germline V gene. The CDR3 is 14 amino acids. The CDR3 loop is CASSLRQSNQPQHF. CDR3 coding DNA: TGTGCCAGCAGCTTAAGACAATCCAATCAGCCCCAGCATTTT.

This clonotype occurred a few times. The chain combines TRBV29-1 with TRBJ2-3; 12 bases map to TRBD2. J gave up 5 bases and V 1 base, and 16 bases lay outside the gene matches. Germline lookup yields CDR1 SQVTM and CDR2 ANQGSEA. The CDR3 covers 19 residues. The CDR3 loop reads CSVEGASGRAYHDIDTQYF. In DNA form, the CDR3 reads TGCAGCGTTGAAGGGGCTAGCGGGAGGGCCTATCATGACATAGATACGCAGTATTTT.

This clonotype was recorded a few times. V usage is TRBV18 and J usage is TRBJ1-4; 7 positions match TRBD1. Unmatched junction bases numbered 2, after V lost 1 base and J lost 3 bases. The CDR3 covers 15 residues. The V gene's germline CDR1 is KGHSH and CDR2 LQKENI. CDR3 residues: CASSPRQGPNEKLFF. The CDR3 DNA reads as TGTGCCAGCTCACCACGACAGGGCCCTAATGAAAAACTGTTTTTT. Filled out from reference TRBV18 and TRBJ1-4, the complete variable domain reads NAGVMQNPRHLVRRRGQEARLRCSPMKGHSHVYWYRQLPEEGLKFMVYLQKENIIDESGMPKERFSAEFPKEGPSILRIQQVVRGDSAAYFCASSPRQGPNEKLFFGSGTQLSVL.

This clonotype was observed many times. This rearrangement joins TRBV7-6 to TRBJ2-2, with 11 bases lining up with TRBD2. CDR3 length: 19 amino acids. V was pared by 7 bases and J by 4 bases, with 17 bases of the junction left unmatched. Germline-derived CDR1 and CDR2 are SGHVS and FNYEAQ. This CDR3 reads CASTSLPVAGGQVTGELFF. As DNA, the CDR3 is TGTGCCAGCACGTCCCTCCCGGTAGCGGGGGGGCAGGTCACCGGGGAGCTGTTTTTT.

The table lists this clonotype with many counts. The CDR3 loop is CSATPGHRNTEAFF. The CDR3 coding sequence is TGCAGTGCTACCCCGGGGCACCGGAACACTGAAGCTTTCTTT. The V call is TRBV20-1, the J call TRBJ1-1, with D perhaps TRBD1 (5 bases). Germline values: CDR1 DFQATT, CDR2 SNEGSKA (reference sequence). V was pared by 4 bases and J by 1 base, with 13 bases between. The CDR3 runs to 14 residues.

The chain recombines TRBV10-3 with TRBJ2-3; D may be TRBD2 (6 bases). The CDR3 spans 14 residues. V lost 2 bases and J 6 bases, leaving 12 bases between the germline ends. Per the germline V gene, CDR1 is ENHRY and CDR2 is SYGVKD. In DNA, the CDR3 is TGTGCCATCAGTGAGGGGTTAGCGGAGGATACGCAGTATTTT. Translating it yields CAISEGLAEDTQYF.

The rearrangement links TRBV6-5 to TRBJ1-2, with no clear D. CDR1 and CDR2 (germline): MNHEY, SVGAGI. V shed 5 bases and J shed 10 bases, with 14 bases lying between them. The length of the CDR3 is 12 residues. The CDR3 sequence: CASSPGPYDYTF. The DNA for the CDR3 is TGTGCCAGCAGTCCCGGGCCTTACGACTACACCTTC.

The V and J genes are TRBV24-1 and TRBJ2-1, with D hard to call. The CDR3 totals 16 residues. CDR1 is KGHDR and CDR2 is SFDVKD in the germline V gene. V lost 2 bases and J 2 bases, leaving 12 bases between the germline ends. For the CDR3, the DNA is TGTGCCACCAGTGATTCCCCAGGAACCACCTACAATGAGCAGTTCTTC. It codes for CATSDSPGTTYNEQFF.

This clonotype turned up a few times. This chain joins TRBV7-3 and TRBJ2-3, with a possible D match to TRBD1 (6 bases). This CDR3 contains 14 residues. Germline V gives CDR1 SGHTA, CDR2 FQGTGA. V gave up 5 bases and J gave up 3 bases, with 12 bases separating them. The CDR3 reads CASSQGQPTDTQYF. In DNA, the CDR3 is TGTGCCAGCAGCCAAGGACAGCCAACAGATACGCAGTATTTT.

The table lists this clonotype with many counts. The chain has TRBV7-9 and TRBJ2-2, with TRBD2 matching over 10 bases. V lost 0 bases and J lost 2; bases outside the gene matches: 12. CDR1 is SEHNR, CDR2 FQNEAQ, per germline (reference sequence). The CDR3 consists of 20 residues. The CDR3 DNA sequence: TGTGCCAGCAGCTTAGCTATAGCGGGATGGACTAGCGGTAACACCGGGGAGCTGTTTTTT. This sequence encodes CASSLAIAGWTSGNTGELFF.

The chain links TRBV19 to TRBJ2-7, with TRBD2 matching 7 bases. Looked up from germline, CDR1 is LNHDA and CDR2 is SQIVND (reference sequence). This CDR3 contains 16 residues. After removal of 5 bases from V and 0 bases from J, the junction contained 10 bases not matched to a gene. This chain's CDR3 is CASSSLLASSSYEQYF. DNA of the CDR3: TGTGCCAGTAGTTCCCTACTAGCGTCGAGCTCCTACGAGCAGTACTTC.

The chain has TRBV11-2 and TRBJ2-1; tentative D call: TRBD2 (5 bases). The CDR3 length is 14 residues. Germline CDR1 SGHAT, CDR2 FQNNGV. The V end was cut by 5 bases, the J end by 10 bases, with 18 bases between. CDR3 bases: TGTGCCAGCAGCCCAGGAGGCTCCCTAGGGGAGCAGTTCTTC. It yields the protein CASSPGGSLGEQFF.